These T cell receptor beta chains were read from a single sample in a study of OX40 agonist ivuxolimab in advanced cancers. Method: immunoSEQ multiplex PCR; TCRdb's copy keeps in-frame clones and lacks some. The data show more than 85,000 clones, with roughly 87% seen just once and less than 0.35% held by the top ten. Sequenced material: CD4+ or CD8+ T cells sorted from blood, taken in a trial of the OX40 agonist ivuxolimab. The receptors come from an adult with an advanced solid tumor such as melanoma, head and neck, liver or kidney cancer. CDR3s include the opening cysteine and the closing phenylalanine or tryptophan. The D gene is left open where the match is weak. Size is stated for part of the rows, as once, few or many counts, or as a class when the clone is expanded.

D: -
size: -
V: TRBV7-3
J: TRBJ2-2
DNA: TGTGCCAGCAGGCGTCTTTCCACGAACACCGGGGAGCTGTTTTTT
CDR3: CASRRLSTNTGELFF

D: -
size: -
V: TRBV28
J: TRBJ2-3
DNA: TGTGCCAGCACTCCCCCGGCAGGGACCAGCACAGATACGCAGTATTTT
CDR3: CASTPPAGTSTDTQYF

D: -
size: -
V: TRBV6-1
J: TRBJ1-5
DNA: TGTGCCAGCAGTGGTTCCTGGCAGCCCCAGCATTTT
CDR3: CASSGSWQPQHF

D: TRBD2
size: -
V: TRBV4-1
J: TRBJ2-1
DNA: TGCGCCACCTCAGGCGGGAGTGGCGGATACAATGAGCAGTTCTTC
CDR3: CATSGGSGGYNEQFF

D: -
size: few
V: TRBV9
J: TRBJ2-5
DNA: TGTGCCAGCAGCGTAGTTTCCGAGCAAGGGACCCAGTACTTC
CDR3: CASSVVSEQGTQYF

D: -
size: -
V: TRBV6-6
J: TRBJ2-2
DNA: TGTGCCAGCTCAGTTGAGGGGGGCTCGAACACCGGGGAGCTGTTTTTT
CDR3: CASSVEGGSNTGELFF

D: -
size: -
V: TRBV7-9
J: TRBJ2-7
DNA: TGTGCCAGCACCCCGGGTCCTTACGAGCAGTACTTC
CDR3: CASTPGPYEQYF

D: -
size: -
V: TRBV15
J: TRBJ2-7
DNA: TGTGCCACCAGCAGAGGGGATGGGGACGGTCGTAGGTTC
CDR3: CATSRGDGDGRRF

D: -
size: -
V: TRBV30
J: TRBJ1-2
DNA: TGTGCCTGGTTGCAAAAAGCTAACTATGGCTACACCTTC
CDR3: CAWLQKANYGYTF

D: TRBD2
size: once
V: TRBV7-2
J: TRBJ2-1
DNA: TGTGCCAGCAGCTTAGACCGGGGGGTGAATGAGCAGTTCTTC
CDR3: CASSLDRGVNEQFF

D: -
size: once
V: TRBV4-1
J: TRBJ1-4
DNA: TGCGCCAGCAGTTTGGAGAACAGGATTGAAACTAATGAAAAACTGTTTTTT
CDR3: CASSLENRIETNEKLFF

D: -
size: few
V: TRBV5-4
J: TRBJ2-2
DNA: TGTGCCAGCAACGGGGGGAACACCGGGGAGCTGTTTTTT
CDR3: CASNGGNTGELFF

D: TRBD1
size: -
V: TRBV29-1
J: TRBJ2-2
DNA: TGCAGCGTTGTAAGACAGGGGAACGGGGAGCTGTTTTTT
CDR3: CSVVRQGNGELFF

D: -
size: -
V: TRBV7-6
J: TRBJ1-2
DNA: TGTGCCAGCTCCGAGGAGGGACGCTATGGCTACACCTTC
CDR3: CASSEEGRYGYTF

D: TRBD2
size: -
V: TRBV7-3
J: TRBJ2-3
DNA: TGTGCCAGCAGCCCTAGCGGGAGGGGGGGTGCAGATACGCAGTATTTT
CDR3: CASSPSGRGGADTQYF

D: TRBD1
size: -
V: TRBV5-5
J: TRBJ1-5
DNA: TGTGCCAGCAGCCCGGGGACAGATAAACAGCCCCAGCATTTT
CDR3: CASSPGTDKQPQHF

D: -
size: -
V: TRBV5-4
J: TRBJ2-1
DNA: TGTGCCAGCAGCTTGGCAATGTCTGAGCAGTTCTTC
CDR3: CASSLAMSEQFF

D: TRBD1
size: -
V: TRBV19
J: TRBJ2-1
DNA: TGTGCCAGTAAAGACAGGGGGCAAGGCTACAATGAGCAGTTCTTC
CDR3: CASKDRGQGYNEQFF

D: -
size: -
V: TRBV7-8
J: TRBJ2-7
DNA: TGTGCCAGCAGCTTAGGCCAAATGGGCGAGCAGTACTTC
CDR3: CASSLGQMGEQYF

D: -
size: -
V: TRBV10-3
J: TRBJ1-2
DNA: TGTGCCATCACCGTAAAGGACAGAAACTATGGCTACACCTTC
CDR3: CAITVKDRNYGYTF

D: TRBD1
size: few
V: TRBV30
J: TRBJ1-1
DNA: TGTGCCTCCCAGACAGGGCAGAGGCCTGAAGCTTTCTTT
CDR3: CASQTGQRPEAFF

D: -
size: -
V: TRBV7-9
J: TRBJ1-2
DNA: TGTGCCAGCACCTCCGAACGTGGACTCGATGGCTACACCTTC
CDR3: CASTSERGLDGYTF

D: TRBD1
size: -
V: TRBV7-2
J: TRBJ2-2
DNA: TGTGCCAGCAGCGTTAGAACAGGGGGCGACACCGGGGAGCTGTTTTTT
CDR3: CASSVRTGGDTGELFF

D: -
size: few
V: TRBV5-5
J: TRBJ1-1
DNA: TGTGCCAGCAGCTTTCGTGGGACCTGGTTGAACACTGAAGCTTTCTTT
CDR3: CASSFRGTWLNTEAFF

D: TRBD2
size: -
V: TRBV5-1
J: TRBJ2-5
DNA: TGCGCCAGCAGCTTGTGGGCTAGCGGGGAAGAGACCCAGTACTTC
CDR3: CASSLWASGEETQYF

D: -
size: -
V: TRBV18
J: TRBJ2-2
DNA: TGTGCCAGCTCACCCGGGACTCCCTTCGCCGGGGAGCTGTTTTTT
CDR3: CASSPGTPFAGELFF

D: TRBD2
size: -
V: TRBV6-4
J: TRBJ2-1
DNA: TGTGCCAGCAGTGCTACTAGCGGCAATGAGCAGTTCTTC
CDR3: CASSATSGNEQFF

D: -
size: -
V: TRBV18
J: TRBJ2-5
DNA: TGTGCCAGCTCACCAAGGGGCGCGGAGACCCAGTACTTC
CDR3: CASSPRGAETQYF

D: -
size: -
V: TRBV6-6
J: TRBJ2-7
DNA: TGTGCCAGCAGTTTAATCGCAGGTCCCGCCTACGAGCAGTACTTC
CDR3: CASSLIAGPAYEQYF

D: -
size: -
V: TRBV19
J: TRBJ2-7
DNA: TGTGCCAGTAGTCACCGCAGGGTAAACGAGCAGTACTTC
CDR3: CASSHRRVNEQYF

D: -
size: -
V: TRBV18
J: TRBJ2-1
DNA: TGTGCCAGCTCACCATCTGGTACAGGGAATCCCTACAATGAGCAGTTCTTC
CDR3: CASSPSGTGNPYNEQFF

D: -
size: -
V: TRBV19
J: TRBJ1-3
DNA: TGTGCCAGTAGGATAAGGGAGCGCTCTGGAAACACCATATATTTT
CDR3: CASRIRERSGNTIYF

D: -
size: -
V: TRBV12-5
J: TRBJ2-2
DNA: TGTGCTAGTGGTCCCGAGATTGGACTGAACACCGGGGAGCTGTTTTTT
CDR3: CASGPEIGLNTGELFF

D: -
size: -
V: TRBV18
J: TRBJ2-1
DNA: TGTGCCAGCTCACCAAAACTCGGTGAGCAGTTCTTC
CDR3: CASSPKLGEQFF

D: TRBD1
size: once
V: TRBV2
J: TRBJ2-7
DNA: TGTGCCAGCAGTGAAAGACAGGGCGCCTACGAGCAGTACTTC
CDR3: CASSERQGAYEQYF

D: -
size: -
V: TRBV28
J: TRBJ2-1
DNA: TGTGCCAGCAGTCTACTCCTAACTCCCACCTACAATGAGCAGTTCTTC
CDR3: CASSLLLTPTYNEQFF

D: -
size: -
V: TRBV11-2
J: TRBJ1-1
DNA: TGTGCCAGCAGGGCGGAGTACGCCACTGAAGCTTTCTTT
CDR3: CASRAEYATEAFF

D: -
size: -
V: TRBV7-9
J: TRBJ2-1
DNA: TGTGCCAGCAGTCCCGGACGGGACGGCAATGAGCAGTTCTTC
CDR3: CASSPGRDGNEQFF

D: -
size: -
V: TRBV2
J: TRBJ1-5
DNA: TGTGCCAGCAAGGACAGCAATCAGCCCCAGCATTTT
CDR3: CASKDSNQPQHF

D: -
size: -
V: TRBV4-3
J: TRBJ2-7
DNA: TGCGCCAGCAGCCAAGCCCAATGGGGAGGAAGCGGGCCTTCCTACGAGCAGTACTTC
CDR3: CASSQAQWGGSGPSYEQYF

D: TRBD2
size: -
V: TRBV7-3
J: TRBJ2-5
DNA: TGTGCCAGCAGCTTAGCGCGGGGGGACCCCCAGTACTTC
CDR3: CASSLARGDPQYF

D: -
size: -
V: TRBV11-3
J: TRBJ2-5
DNA: TGTGCCAGCAGCTTAGACAGAGCTCAAGAGACCCAGTACTTC
CDR3: CASSLDRAQETQYF

D: -
size: -
V: TRBV28
J: TRBJ1-4
DNA: TGTGCCAGCAGTTCAGGGAAGTTAGTCAATGAAAAACTGTTTTTT
CDR3: CASSSGKLVNEKLFF

D: -
size: few
V: TRBV19
J: TRBJ1-1
DNA: TGTGCCATTCATATTGGGGGGGGAGGGAACACTGAAGCTTTCTTT
CDR3: CAIHIGGGGNTEAFF

D: -
size: -
V: TRBV7-3
J: TRBJ2-2
DNA: TGTGCCAGCGGGGGGAACGCCGCGAACACCGGGGAGCTGTTTTTT
CDR3: CASGGNAANTGELFF

D: TRBD1
size: -
V: TRBV5-1
J: TRBJ1-2
DNA: TGCGCCAGCAGCTTGATCTCACCCGGGACAGGGGGAAGCTATGGCTACACCTTC
CDR3: CASSLISPGTGGSYGYTF

D: TRBD1
size: -
V: TRBV5-3
J: TRBJ2-1
DNA: TGTGCCAGAAGCTCGACCCGGGACAGGGATTCGGCAGACAATGAGCAGTTCTTC
CDR3: CARSSTRDRDSADNEQFF

D: -
size: -
V: TRBV4-1
J: TRBJ1-2
DNA: TGCGCCAGCAGCCAAGAGATCAGGACTCGTGGCTACACCTTC
CDR3: CASSQEIRTRGYTF